This note documents a single T cell receptor beta chain sequence. Its matching antigen is unknown. The authors reverse transcribed all of the isolated RNA, so sequencing captured expressed TCRB transcripts. An average approximately 4 million reads came from naive, central memory and regulatory T cell samples. Only in-frame clones appear in the TCRdb table, and some are missing; sequencing was by immunoSEQ multiplex PCR. Found here are more than 250,000 clones, roughly an eighth of them singletons; the top ten hold roughly 0.018%. The data are from a study of beta chain features in type 1 diabetes. Study information: Over all samples combined, about 99,000,000 sorted cells were examined.

In all sorted populations, purity surpassed 95%. Findings and caveats of the study: The cDNA sequencing approach could over-represent high-TCR-expressing cells. All four CD4+ subsets of Type 1 diabetes patients contained TCRB CDR3s that were moderately but significantly shorter.

The CDR3 covers 15 residues. Germline V gene lookup returns CDR1 SGHRS and CDR2 YFSETQ. The V and J ends lost 5 bases and 4 bases respectively, with 15 bases between them. This TCR derives from a man aged 25-45 years with type 1 diabetes. V usage is TRBV5-1 and J usage is TRBJ2-2; TRBD1 is a possible D gene (6 bases). The sample was naive CD4+ T cells from blood. CDR3: CASRPGDPSTGELFF. The CDR3 coding sequence is TGCGCCAGCAGACCAGGGGATCCGAGCACCGGGGAGCTGTTTTTT.